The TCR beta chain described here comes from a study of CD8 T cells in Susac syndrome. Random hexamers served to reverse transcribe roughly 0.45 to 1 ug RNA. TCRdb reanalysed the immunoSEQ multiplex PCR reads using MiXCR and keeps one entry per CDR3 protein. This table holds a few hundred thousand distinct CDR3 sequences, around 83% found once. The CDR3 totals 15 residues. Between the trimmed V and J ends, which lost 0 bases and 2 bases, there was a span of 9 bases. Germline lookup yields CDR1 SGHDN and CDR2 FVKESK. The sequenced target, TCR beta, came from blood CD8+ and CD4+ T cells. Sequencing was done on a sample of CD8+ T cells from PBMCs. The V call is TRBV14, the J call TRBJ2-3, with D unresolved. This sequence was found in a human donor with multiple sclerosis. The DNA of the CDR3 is TGTGCCAGCAGCCAAGAAGGTGACGACACAGATACGCAGTATTTT. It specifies CASSQEGDDTDTQYF.